This record looks at one T cell receptor (beta chain) sequence and its context. A single count supports this clone. No antigen is known for it. Per-nucleotide qualities are absent, and no much larger clonotype sits a single base away. The source of the sample is a study of PD-1 blockade in classical Hodgkin lymphoma (dated by TCRdb to 2020 to 2021). Broadly, across the study: Nivolumab dosing was 3 mg/kg intravenously every 2 weeks, continuing until either disease progression or unacceptable toxicity. The study used TCR beta sequencing and CyTOF to define a peripheral blood immune signature of response to PD-1 blockade in classical Hodgkin lymphoma.

This specimen's time point label, per the study, means: cycle 2 day 1 (C2D1) of nivolumab. Relapse after autologous stem cell transplantation had occurred in all trial patients, and cohorts A, B and C were distinguished by prior brentuximab vedotin exposure. The trial cohort comprised some 60 patients with relapsed/refractory classical Hodgkin lymphoma whose best overall responses were complete response, partial response or progressive disease. Trial patients were treated with single-agent nivolumab in the multi-cohort phase II CheckMate 205 trial. An independent review committee assessed best overall response by applying the 2007 International Working Group response criteria. Trial PBMCs were collected just before the start of nivolumab (C1D1) and during therapy at cycle 2 day 1 and cycle 4 day 1. Peripheral blood was collected in 8 mL Vacutainer Cell Preparation Tubes, from which PBMCs were isolated by centrifugation and then cryopreserved.

What the work shows at the level of the full study, not this receptor alone: CD4+ but not CD8+ TCR diversity rose significantly by C4D1 (p=0.0027 vs p=0.16), most apparent in complete responders (p=0.02). The study covered only a single clinical trial cohort, and the causes of the repertoire differences, possibly disease activity or prior therapy, were still not defined. Newly diagnosed patients were reported to have lower baseline TCR diversity than healthy donors, and relapsed/refractory patients were reported to have lower baseline TCR diversity still. Trial patients with a complete response had baseline diversity similar to that of newly diagnosed patients, while partial responders and progressors had significantly lower diversity. Diversity was lower in patients who began nivolumab less than 1 year after ASCT, so these patients were left out of later analyses to avoid confounding by immune reconstitution.

Genomic DNA was extracted with the Qiagen DNeasy kit from unsorted PBMCs and from negatively selected CD4+ and CD8+ fractions. Amplification of TCR beta CDR3 regions was done by immunoSEQ multiplex PCR with primers that anneal to V and J segments. Amplification bias was minimized using a synthetic immune receptor repertoire, and residual bias was removed computationally after sequencing. As for how the authors treated the data: Custom Python scripts were used to quantify repertoire diversity as the Shannon entropy index. The unsorted, CD4+ and CD8+ repertoires were each analyzed separately, with the exception of combined analyses, where CD4+ and CD8+ sequences were merged in silico. A clone counted as expanded when the clone's frequency after treatment rose at least 2-fold relative to C1D1, and clones undetected at baseline were given a pseudocount of 0.5. Singleton clones were defined as clones with 0 or 1 copy at C1D1, and non-singleton clones were defined as clones with 2 or more copies. By matching protein sequences in sorted samples from the same patient, clones expanded in unsorted samples were annotated as CD4+, CD8+ or unknown. Wilcoxon tests were applied to paired samples to test diversity changes from C1D1 to C4D1. TCRdb retrieved this table from immuneACCESS and kept in-frame rearrangements only. Not all clones are present; in checked studies, unresolved V genes account for under half, and no reason is known for the remainder. The D gene and trimming were derived from the DNA, and the V and J assignments and clone size from that table. Across this sample there are 66,000 or so clones, with 71% seen only once. The ten largest clones take up roughly 9% of the sample.

This TCR derives from a human donor with classical Hodgkin lymphoma. Sample: peripheral blood mononuclear cells (PBMCs), taken before the second cycle of nivolumab.

The CDR3 loop reads CASSLRTSGSGGEQYF. The DNA is TGTGCCAGCAGCTTGAGAACTAGCGGGAGTGGGGGCGAGCAGTACTTC. Recombination linked TRBV11-1 to TRBJ2-7; TRBD2 lines up with 11 middle nucleotides. From the germline V gene (reference sequence), CDR1 is SGHAT and CDR2 is FQDESV. Inclusive of the bounding cysteine and phenylalanine, the CDR3 is 16 residues long. Only the CDR3 part of the read is kept: 48 bases, read in frame from the first base. Unmatched junction bases come to 10, with V trimmed by 3 bases and J by 6 bases. Where the CDR3 stops, the reference TRBV11-1 and TRBJ2-7 genes take over; the full variable domain is EAEVAQSPRYKITEKSQAVAFWCDPISGHATLYWYRQILGQGPELLVQFQDESVVDDSQLPKDRFSAERLKGVDSTLKIQPAELGDSAMYLCASSLRTSGSGGEQYFGPGTRLTVT.